The 25 T cell receptor beta chains below come from one sample, sequenced in a study of CD4 and CD8 cells across lung adenocarcinoma regions (dated by TCRdb to 2017 to 2018). The library was obtained by PCR. The instrument was a HiSeq X Ten. The public reads were reprocessed in TCRdb via fastp at Q25 and MiXCR, keeping in-frame beta chains. Every entry covers one CDR3 protein and lists the most common genes and DNA from its rows. Across this sample there are 9,500 to 12,000 distinct CDR3 sequences, with about 55% seen only once. Around 21% of the sample goes to the ten largest clones. What was sequenced was CD4+ T cells from the center of a lung tumor. The meaning of the sample's cell subset or site label: tumor center region. These receptors originate from a male donor with lung adenocarcinoma. The CD4 and CD8 labels of this study may be unreliable.

This clonotype was found a few times. The chain couples TRBV9 to TRBJ2-5; TRBD2 aligns across 8 bases. Trimming took 3 bases from V and 1 from J; bases not matched to a gene: 5. The CDR3 is made up of 15 amino acids. Germline CDR1 reads SGDLS; CDR2 reads YYNGEE. CDR3 in amino acids: CASSELAASQETQYF. CDR3 nucleotide sequence: TGTGCCAGCAGCGAACTAGCGGCTAGCCAAGAGACCCAGTACTTC.

This clonotype showed up just a few times. Sequence at one end of the junction differs from germline and may be a read error. The chain joins TRBV10-2 to TRBJ2-5; 8 bases match TRBD2. CDR1 is WSHSY and CDR2 is SAAADI in the germline V gene. This CDR3 is built from 16 residues. The CDR3 bases are TGCGCCAGCAGGGGCTCGGGGGGGCGGGCCCAAGAGACCCAGTACTTT. Protein sequence: CASRGSGGRAQETQYF.

J is TRBJ2-1 and V is TRBV10-1; D is possibly TRBD2 (5 bases). The end of the DNA aligns better with TRBJ2-7, so the J call may be wrong. The CDR3 length is 14 residues. Germline CDR1 reads WNHNN; CDR2 reads SYGVQD (reference sequence). CDR3 DNA sequence: TGCGCCAGCAGTGTGGACTTGAGCTCCTACGAGCAGTACTTC. As protein: CASSVDLSSYEQYF.

This clonotype was seen many times. The rearrangement uses TRBV6-2 or TRBV6-3 and TRBJ2-3, with 13 bases fitting TRBD2. CDR1 is MNHEY and CDR2 is SVGEGT in the germline V gene. V shed 2 bases and J 2 bases; nucleotides not matched to a gene: 4. This CDR3 comprises 17 residues. The CDR3 sequence is CASSYGTSGESTDTQYF. The CDR3 region has the DNA TGTGCCAGCAGTTACGGGACTAGCGGGGAATCCACAGATACGCAGTATTTT.

The chain couples TRBV2 to TRBJ2-3, with D unclear. The end of the DNA aligns better with TRBJ2-7, so the J call may be wrong. The V gene's germline CDR1 is SNHLY and CDR2 FYNNEI. The CDR3 contains 14 residues. CDR3 in DNA: TGTGCCAGCAGTGAGCATGGGTCCCTGTCAGTGCAGTACTTC. Translated, it gives CASSEHGSLSVQYF.

This clonotype was recorded at least ten times. This chain joins TRBV24-1 and TRBJ2-2; 8 bases are shared with TRBD1. The CDR3 is 17 residues long. Germline V gene sequence: CDR1 KGHDR, CDR2 SFDVKD. The J segment lost 3 bases and the V segment lost 3 bases, leaving 8 bases of the junction unmatched. CDR3: CATSDPGTGSYTGELFF. The CDR3 coding sequence is TGTGCCACCAGTGATCCCGGGACAGGTAGTTACACCGGGGAGCTGTTTTTT.

This clonotype was counted only a few times. The V gene is TRBV6-1, the J gene TRBJ2-5, with D possibly matching TRBD1 (6 bases). The end of the DNA is better explained by TRBJ2-3, so the J call may be wrong. This CDR3 has 14 amino acids. The V gene's germline CDR1 is MNHNS and CDR2 SASEGT. Here the CDR3 DNA reads TGTGCGGGCAGTGGGGGCGGTGACAAAGAGACCCAGTATTTT. As protein: CAGSGGGDKETQYF.

Note on this clonotype: At one of its ends the junction is not consistent with the germline gene, which may arise from a read error. The rearrangement uses TRBV6-1 and TRBJ2-6; tentatively, D is TRBD1 (6 bases). Germline V gives CDR1 MNHNS, CDR2 SASEGT. The CDR3 runs 15 residues. The CDR3 DNA follows: TGTGCCAGCAGCATACAGGGTTCTGGGGCCAACGTGCAGACCTTC. Translation gives CASSIQGSGANVQTF.

Judged by abundance, this clonotype is medium-sized. The J gene is TRBJ2-6, the V gene TRBV28; D is perhaps TRBD1 (5 bases). The V gene lost 8 bases and the J gene lost 0 bases, with 14 bases spanning the gap. Germline V gene lookup returns CDR1 MDHEN and CDR2 SYDVKM. This CDR3 has 16 residues. The CDR3 here is CASGPNRFSGANVLTF. DNA of the CDR3: TGTGCCAGCGGCCCGAACAGGTTCTCTGGGGCCAACGTCCTGACTTTC.

The sample holds many counts of this clonotype. The genes are TRBV6-5 and TRBJ2-2; D unresolved. The CDR3 sequence is 13 residues long. V was pared by 4 bases and J by 3 bases, with 6 bases between. Germline V gene data show CDR1 as MNHEY and CDR2 as SVGAGI. The CDR3 DNA is TGTGCCAGCAGTTCAGGATACACCGGGGAGCTGTTTTTT. This translates into CASSSGYTGELFF.

This clonotype was seen many times. V gene TRBV3-1 combines with J gene TRBJ2-3, with 10 positions matching TRBD2. The germline V gene encodes CDR1 LGHDT and CDR2 YNNKEL (reference sequence). The CDR3 has 17 amino acids. V was clipped by 0 bases and J by 3 bases; unmatched bases: 6. The CDR3 is CASSQDVGLAATDTQYF. The CDR3 coding sequence is TGTGCCAGCAGCCAAGACGTCGGACTAGCGGCGACAGATACGCAGTATTTT.

This clonotype rates as medium-sized. This chain uses TRBV27 with TRBJ2-1, with 8 nucleotides matching TRBD2. Trimming cost V 5 bases and J 10 bases; bases outside gene matches: 13. Germline assignment: CDR1 MNHEY and CDR2 SMNVEV (reference sequence). CDR3 length equals 15 residues. CDR3 amino acids: CASSPGGAAGSEQFF. CDR3 DNA sequence: TGTGCCAGCAGTCCCGGGGGGGCAGCGGGCAGCGAGCAGTTCTTC.

This chain connects TRBV11-2 to TRBJ2-7; 7 bases match TRBD1. CDR1 and CDR2 from the germline V gene are SGHAT and FQNNGV. The CDR3 has 14 amino acids. J gave up 2 bases and V 4 bases, and 5 bases lay outside the gene matches. CDR3 DNA: TGTGCCAGCAGCTCATGGACAGGACCCTACGAGCAGTACTTC. This codes for CASSSWTGPYEQYF. The full variable domain, its missing parts supplied by reference TRBV11-2 and TRBJ2-7, is EAGVAQSPRYKIIEKRQSVAFWCNPISGHATLYWYQQILGQGPKLLIQFQNNGVVDDSQLPKDRFSAERLKGVDSTLKIQPAKLEDSAVYLCASSSWTGPYEQYFGPGTRLTVT.

The chain has TRBV10-1 and TRBJ2-5; TRBD1 agrees at 10 bases. The J call may be faulty, since TRBJ2-7 better matches the DNA end. CDR3 size: 13 residues. Germline assignment: CDR1 WNHNN and CDR2 SYGVQD (reference sequence). CDR3 nucleotides: TGCGCCAGCAGTCGGGACAGGGGAGGCGAGCAGTACTTC. Its protein is CASSRDRGGEQYF.

The rearrangement joins TRBV6-1 to TRBJ2-3; TRBD2 matches 11 bases. After removal of 6 bases from V and 7 bases from J, the junction contained 15 bases not matched to a gene. This CDR3 has 17 amino acids. Per germline, CDR1 MNHNS and CDR2 SASEGT. The CDR3 DNA reads as TGTGCCAGCAGCCGCATCATAGGGACTAGCGGCAAAAATACGCAGTATTTT. Translating it yields CASSRIIGTSGKNTQYF.

This clonotype has more than one count but fewer than ten. The chain joins TRBV18 to TRBJ2-5; tentatively, D is TRBD2 (6 bases). The DNA end is a closer match to TRBJ2-7, so the J assignment may be wrong. This CDR3 is built from 13 residues. Germline CDR1 KGHSH, CDR2 LQKENI. The CDR3 spells CASSHTGGYEQYF. The CDR3 DNA sequence: TGTGCCAGCTCACATACCGGGGGCTACGAGCAGTACTTC.

The V gene is TRBV4-1, the J gene TRBJ2-4; a weak D match, TRBD2 (5 bases). Germline V CDR1 and CDR2: MGHRA, YSYEKL. V was shortened by 4 bases and J by 9 bases, with 22 bases between the two germline ends. CDR3 length: 16 amino acids. The CDR3 DNA reads TGCGCCAGCAGCCCGCGGTGGGTGGGTAGCGCCCGCATTCAGTACTTC. Its protein is CASSPRWVGSARIQYF.

In regard to this clonotype: An end of the junction differs from the germline gene, which may be a read error. The chain carries TRBV7-3 and TRBJ2-3, with TRBD2 matching over 9 bases. Germline CDR1 is SGHTA and CDR2 is FQGTGA. The CDR3 is 15 residues long. In nucleotides, the CDR3 is TGTGCCGGGGGCTTAGGGGGGACTAGCCAAGATACGCAGTACTTT. This codes for CAGGLGGTSQDTQYF.

By share of the sample, this clonotype is medium-sized. The chain has TRBV6-5 and TRBJ1-2, with TRBD1 identical over 9 bases. The CDR3 covers 16 residues. In germline, CDR1 is MNHEY, CDR2 SVGAGI. Losses at the gene ends were 2 bases for V and 2 bases for J; bases not matched to a gene: 6. CDR3 protein: CASSYLGQGGNYGYTF. CDR3 sequence (DNA): TGTGCCAGCAGTTACCTGGGACAGGGAGGCAACTATGGCTACACCTTC.

The V and J genes are TRBV6-1 and TRBJ2-1; 8 bases align to TRBD2. The J call may be wrong; the DNA end is better matched by TRBJ2-5. There are 15 residues in the CDR3. CDR1 is MNHNS and CDR2 is SASEGT in the germline V gene. CDR3 loop: CASSESTGGRETQYF. The CDR3 bases are TGTGCCAGCAGTGAATCAACGGGAGGGCGAGAGACCCAGTACTTC.

The chain links TRBV6-1 to TRBJ2-1; weak D call: TRBD1 (6 bases). Trimming left V 7 bases short and J 12 bases short, with 25 bases between. Per germline, CDR1 MNHNS and CDR2 SASEGT. The CDR3 sequence is 15 residues long. DNA for the CDR3: TGTGCCAGCACCCCGGTCAGGGGCGGCAAAGATACGCAGTTCTTC. It encodes CASTPVRGGKDTQFF.

This clonotype was recorded a few times. The rearrangement uses TRBV7-2 and TRBJ2-5; D call uncertain. The CDR3 spans 14 residues. The ends were cut back, 0 bases at V and 2 bases at J, with 7 bases in the middle. CDR1 and CDR2 (germline): SGHTA, FQGNSA. The CDR3 here is CASSLAGDQETQYF. The CDR3 DNA sequence: TGTGCCAGCAGCTTAGCGGGCGATCAAGAGACCCAGTACTTC.

The gene calls are TRBV3-1 and TRBJ1-5; no firm D call. The V gene lost 4 bases and the J gene lost 7 bases, with 11 bases spanning the gap. Germline V gene sequence: CDR1 LGHDT, CDR2 YNNKEL (reference sequence). This CDR3 has 13 residues. The CDR3 region has the DNA TGTGCCAGCAGCCGGGGAGGAAACCAGCCCCAGCATTTT. This codes for CASSRGGNQPQHF.

The chain has TRBV6-5 and TRBJ2-6; D remains ambiguous. CDR1 MNHEY and CDR2 SVGAGI come from the germline V gene. Trimming shortened V by 4 bases and J by 2 bases, and 18 bases separated the two germline ends. This CDR3 is 18 amino acids long. The CDR3 is CASSSTRVGSAGANVLTF. In DNA, the CDR3 is TGTGCCAGCAGTTCCACGAGAGTGGGCTCTGCTGGGGCCAACGTCCTGACTTTC.

V is TRBV7-2 and J is TRBJ2-3; D remains unclear. With the DNA end fitting TRBJ2-7 better, the J assignment may be wrong. Germline CDR1 reads SGHTA; CDR2 reads FQGNSA. The CDR3 is 17 amino acids. DNA for the CDR3: TGTGCCAGCAGCTTAGGCGTAGGCGTGTGGGCCGAAAATACGCAGTACTTC. This sequence encodes CASSLGVGVWAENTQYF.